This T cell receptor beta chain was found in a study of cytomegalovirus exposure and HLA in healthy donors (dated by TCRdb to the late 2010s). In the study overall: According to an earlier analysis of 550 to 750 of the donors, some 170 million T cells yielded roughly 100 million unique TCR beta sequences and roughly 280 Gb of sequence data. In the later analysis, no new phenotypic data were used to find candidate immune exposures; instead, reliance was placed on TCR beta sequences and their occurrence across donors. Among 300 to 500 genotyped donors of the cohort, an average of approximately 200,000 unique TCR beta nucleotide sequences was sequenced per donor, of which approximately 18% were non-productive. An early release that covered roughly 600 HLA-typed donors contained about 290 gigabases of sequencing data and roughly 84 million unique TCR sequences. In addition to the first cohort of around 670 subjects, a separate validation cohort of some 120 different subjects was used. Typing coverage differed by locus: A, B, C, DRB1 and DQB1 were typed in about 629-640 donors, DQA1 in 500 to 550, DPA1 in some 570, and DPB1 in 472. HLA typing covered class I and class II loci at four-digit resolution. The study was designed to test whether signatures of past pathogen exposure could be identified by cataloging public T cell receptors. A later genetic analysis used genome-wide SNP genotypes for about 65% of the 666 donors, treating that subset as a discovery cohort. Of the 350 to 450 genotyped donors, roughly 85% fell in the genetic ancestry cluster associated with self-reported Caucasian donors. All discovery cohort repertoires had been generated using a single sequencing platform. Using immunosequencing, the study profiled T cell repertoires from about 650 subjects and related those repertoires to cytomegalovirus serostatus. To predict cytomegalovirus infection status, the study combined high-throughput TCR immunosequencing, statistical association of individual TCRs with disease status, and machine learning. Roughly five DR-DQ haplotypes were handled as single units for association and clustering, since linkage in the cohort was strong. In an earlier analysis of roughly 600 of the donors, high-throughput TCR beta sequencing was used to judge whether each TCR beta V gene segment behaved as functional or pseudogenic. To study patterns of TCR occurrence, a later analysis re-analyzed previously published TCR beta repertoires from 700 or so donors and added high-resolution HLA genotyping. Donor age, sex, ethnicity and CMV serostatus were compiled alongside the repertoire data.

Library method: the immunoSEQ multiplex PCR assay. For the multiplex PCR, a mixture combining 60 forward primers for TCR Vbeta segments and 13 reverse primers for TCR Jbeta segments was used. Amplification of the CDR3 region of rearranged TCR beta genes was performed with a multiplex PCR assay on genomic DNA. Amplified TCR beta libraries were sequenced as 87-base-pair reads on the Illumina HiSeq System. Processing in the source paper ran as follows. A later analysis tallied roughly 78 million unique TCR beta chains across the 700 or so repertoires, and about 10 million of those chains were shared by two or more donors. A nearest-neighbor algorithm error-corrected the raw reads and collapsed the reads into unique sequences, merging closely related sequences to remove PCR and sequencing errors. Alignment of CDR3 sequences to IMGT reference sequences was used to assign V, D and J gene segments. For a sequence to be retained, a match of at least six nucleotides was required to both a V gene segment and a J gene segment. Rearrangements were called productive when the CDR3 lacked stop codons and stayed in frame with V and J; all others were non-productive. CDR3 was defined according to IMGT convention as the region running from the second conserved V-encoded cysteine to the conserved J-encoded phenylalanine. Sequences without an unambiguous match to a single V gene segment were excluded from the earlier analysis of a few hundred of the donors. An earlier analysis of around 600 of the donors classified V segments as functional when productive rearrangements were above 56.7% and as segregating when the standard deviation between donors was above 5%. A statistical classification framework was built for diagnosing cytomegalovirus status from the catalog of TCR beta chain sequences. In a later analysis, TCR nucleotide sequences were compared against IMGT/GENE-DB human TR gene sequences so that V and J genes could be assigned. Using the TCRdist pipeline, a later analysis assigned CDR3 sequences along with most-parsimonious VDJ recombination scenarios. A later analysis defined each TCR beta chain by its CDR3 amino acid sequence plus V-gene family, and excluded reads lacking a unique V-gene family. As a way to deal with suspected cross-contamination and a sequencing artifact, a later analysis dropped roughly 600 nucleotide sequences that were highly shared and had low generation probability. For each public chain, a later analysis derived a clonal expansion index from normalized ranks of inferred template counts within each repertoire. In a later analysis, generation probabilities were computed using a VDJ recombination model fitted to out-of-frame rearrangements, and the results were checked against IGoR. A later analysis scored TCR-TCR, TCR-HLA and TCR-CMV co-occurrence with hypergeometric tests, applying a repertoire-size bias correction to TCR pairs. To estimate false discovery rates, a later analysis permuted the HLA or CMV assignments 20 times. A later analysis grouped co-occurring TCRs with DBSCAN, adding TCRdist sequence similarity when clustering within HLA-allele-positive subsets. Co-occurrence clustering excluded repertoires with fewer than 30,000 or more than 120,000 public chains, plus five with anomalous nucleotide sharing. TCRdb obtained this table from immuneACCESS and retained in-frame rearrangements with V and J assigned. These tables miss some clones; where compared with another copy, unresolved V genes account for less than half of the shortfall, and the remainder is unexplained. V and J calls and clone size are those listed in that table; D and trimming were worked out from the DNA. This sample is represented by about 140,000 clones; roughly 73% of them were singletons. Of the sample, 2.5% to 4% falls within the top ten clones.

Points the paper makes about the study in general: The only immune exposure information available for the cohort was CMV serostatus. According to a later genetic analysis, donors in an Asian-associated ancestry cluster had fewer N-insertions in productive TCRs than the roughly 670-donor mean. A later analysis found that TCR association rates varied across HLA loci, with DRB1 alleles showing the most associated TCRs and HLA-C alleles the fewest. In an earlier analysis of some 540 of the donors, most TCR beta V segments appeared in productive rearrangements about 87% or about 30% of the time, broadly matching IMGT annotations. Because the 87-base-pair reads could not distinguish some IMGT-functional V segments, including TRBV6-2 and TRBV6-3, those segments were excluded. Because HLA typing was unavailable for some donors at each locus, only the typed subset was used in association tests. Most CMV-associated TCR beta chains appeared to be HLA-restricted in a later analysis, and the HLA associations seemed to be driven largely by CMV exposure. Presence/absence analyses assumed roughly uniform sequencing depth across donors, an assumption that may not hold. A further reported finding was that TCR beta sequences accurately predicted the HLA-A and HLA-B alleles for most subjects in the first cohort. In vitro tests confirmed that three of the cytomegalovirus-associated TCR beta chains recognize cytomegalovirus antigens. Cytomegalovirus status was reported to be diagnosed by the classifier with high specificity and sensitivity in both the original and validation cohorts. Linkage disequilibrium might explain the correlated functional status among segregating V segments, but an unknown experimental factor could not be ruled out. Specific HLA alleles were associated with 15,000 to 20,000 TCR beta sequences at a false discovery rate of 0.05 in a later analysis. The earlier analysis of 587 of the donors excluded roughly 17 rarely observed V segments, including chromosome 9 orphons, because counts were too low. In a later analysis, several top co-occurrence clusters were reported to appear linked to parvovirus B19, influenza, CMV and Epstein-Barr virus. Most TCR sequences were observed very rarely across donors, whereas some public TCRs were present in many individuals. A cluster of highly shared sequence variants was judged likely to be a technical artifact of the sequencing pipeline. Assigning TCR associations to individual alleles was difficult when HLA alleles, especially DR and DQ, strongly co-occurred. The study gave a list of more than 150 TCR beta chains associated with cytomegalovirus. Only TCR beta chains were sequenced in this cohort, and the absence of alpha or paired-chain data limited detectable features. In a later genetic analysis, a missense DCLRE1C variant was associated with V-gene and J-gene trimming of TCR beta chains, and the association was replicated in an independent cohort. The authors suggested that the approach could potentially be generalized to other disease states and immunological phenotypes. In a later analysis, HLA-associated TCR beta chains were found to be more clonally expanded and to have lower generation probabilities than equally common non-associated chains.

Trimming removed 9 bases from V and 7 bases from J; the gene matches leave 11 bases unexplained. As encoded in the germline V gene (reference sequence), CDR1 is MNHEY while CDR2 is SMNVEV. From the cysteine through the phenylalanine, the CDR3 covers 14 amino acids. Only the CDR3 portion is preserved as DNA: 42 bases, with reading frame beginning at the first base. In the case of this clone: Its target antigen remains unknown. Per-nucleotide qualities are absent, and no much larger clonotype sits a single base away.

In total, 600 or so healthy bone marrow donors made up the cohort. At the time of sampling, every cohort member was nominally healthy, though immune exposures that went unrecorded were likely present. The donor tested CMV seronegative and was one of the 352 seronegative cohort members. Each donor provided a peripheral blood sample, and peripheral blood mononuclear cells were used for TCR beta sequencing. Genomic DNA extraction from the blood cell samples was performed with the Qiagen DNeasy Blood Extraction Kit. The sequence links TRBV27 to TRBJ1-4, and TRBD1 aligns with 7 junction nucleotides. Sequences were obtained from PBMCs. The receptor comes from a man aged 40-49 years in good health and CMV-seronegative. The sequence in DNA is TGTGCCAGTACTTCAGACAGGGAAGGTGAAAAACTGTTTTTT. This encodes CASTSDREGEKLFF.